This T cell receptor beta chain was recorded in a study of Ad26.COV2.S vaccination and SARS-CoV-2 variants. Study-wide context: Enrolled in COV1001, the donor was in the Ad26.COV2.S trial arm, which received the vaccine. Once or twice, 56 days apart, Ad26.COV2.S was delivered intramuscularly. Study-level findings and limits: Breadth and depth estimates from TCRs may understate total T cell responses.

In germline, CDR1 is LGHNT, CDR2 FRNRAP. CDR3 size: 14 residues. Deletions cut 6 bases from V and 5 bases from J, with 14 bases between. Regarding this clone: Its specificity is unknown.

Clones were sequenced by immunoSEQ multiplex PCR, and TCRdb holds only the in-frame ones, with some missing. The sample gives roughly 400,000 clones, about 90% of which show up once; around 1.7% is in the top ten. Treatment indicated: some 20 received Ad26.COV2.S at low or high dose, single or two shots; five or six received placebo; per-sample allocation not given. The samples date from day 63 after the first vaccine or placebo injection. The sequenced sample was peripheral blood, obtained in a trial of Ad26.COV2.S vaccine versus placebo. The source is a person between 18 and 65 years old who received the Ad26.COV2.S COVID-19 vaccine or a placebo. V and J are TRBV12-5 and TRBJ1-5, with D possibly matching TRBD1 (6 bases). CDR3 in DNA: TGTGCTAGTGGCCCCGGGACAAATCATCAGCCCCAGCATTTT. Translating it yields CASGPGTNHQPQHF.